The rows below give T cell receptor beta chains drawn from one sample of a study of blood T cell repertoires in COVID-19. Sequencing used immunoSEQ multiplex PCR; TCRdb keeps in-frame clones, though not all of them. This table holds around 250,000 clones, roughly 88% found once. Sequenced: PBMCs or T cells enriched from blood (not recorded which). These receptor sequences come from a woman between 45 and 60 years old who had recovered from COVID-19. Each CDR3 is given with its conserved first and last residue. D genes are given only for firm matches. For some rows the clone size is stated as once, few or many, or as a class when expanded; others skip it.

size: -
D: TRBD1
J: TRBJ2-1
V: TRBV9
CDR3: CASSVGQGTYNEQFF
DNA: TGTGCCAGCAGCGTAGGACAGGGGACCTACAATGAGCAGTTCTTC

size: -
D: -
J: TRBJ2-2
V: TRBV13
CDR3: CASSLLADTGELFF
DNA: TGTGCCAGCAGCTTACTAGCTGACACCGGGGAGCTGTTTTTT

size: -
D: -
J: TRBJ2-7
V: TRBV2
CDR3: CASTSGAVSSYEQYF
DNA: TGTGCCAGCACCTCTGGGGCCGTGAGCTCCTACGAGCAGTACTTC

size: -
D: TRBD1
J: TRBJ2-7
V: TRBV19
CDR3: CASRKTGGNEQYF
DNA: TGTGCCAGTAGAAAGACAGGGGGCAACGAGCAGTACTTC

size: -
D: -
J: TRBJ2-3
V: TRBV9
CDR3: CASSVSGAGDTQYF
DNA: TGTGCCAGCAGCGTATCAGGGGCCGGGGATACGCAGTATTTT

size: -
D: TRBD1
J: TRBJ1-5
V: TRBV10-3
CDR3: CAATADRSSQPQHF
DNA: TGTGCCGCTACGGCGGACAGGTCTTCTCAGCCCCAGCATTTT

size: -
D: TRBD2
J: TRBJ2-3
V: TRBV7-2
CDR3: CASSATAGPGTDTQYF
DNA: TGTGCCAGCAGCGCCACAGCGGGACCCGGCACAGATACGCAGTATTTT

size: -
D: TRBD1
J: TRBJ2-5
V: TRBV5-1
CDR3: CASSFGQGNQETQYF
DNA: TGCGCCAGCAGCTTCGGACAGGGCAACCAAGAGACCCAGTACTTC

size: few
D: -
J: TRBJ1-4
V: TRBV18
CDR3: CASSPQTSIRGRGKLFF
DNA: TGTGCCAGCTCACCACAGACGAGTATCAGGGGACGAGGGAAACTGTTTTTT

size: -
D: -
J: TRBJ2-1
V: TRBV7-2
CDR3: CASSPSGVSYNEQFF
DNA: TGTGCCAGCAGCCCGTCGGGGGTATCCTACAATGAGCAGTTCTTC

size: -
D: TRBD1
J: TRBJ1-6
V: TRBV28
CDR3: CASLPVVWTGGGNSPLHF
DNA: TGTGCCAGCCTCCCGGTCGTTTGGACAGGGGGCGGCAATTCACCCCTCCACTTT

size: -
D: -
J: TRBJ2-7
V: TRBV5-4
CDR3: CASSLDRAEQYF
DNA: TGTGCCAGCAGCTTGGACCGTGCGGAGCAGTACTTC

size: -
D: TRBD1
J: TRBJ1-2
V: TRBV19
CDR3: CASSWDRGGSVRGYTF
DNA: TGTGCCAGTAGTTGGGACAGGGGAGGGAGTGTGCGTGGCTACACCTTC

size: -
D: TRBD1
J: TRBJ2-7
V: TRBV7-9
CDR3: CASSWGGQGNEQYF
DNA: TGTGCCAGCAGCTGGGGGGGACAGGGTAACGAGCAGTACTTC

size: -
D: TRBD2
J: TRBJ2-1
V: TRBV28
CDR3: CASSSTRWRETLGEQFF
DNA: TGTGCCAGCAGTTCCACAAGGTGGCGGGAGACCCTTGGTGAGCAGTTCTTC

size: -
D: TRBD2
J: TRBJ2-1
V: TRBV7-7
CDR3: CASSLGAGGDSYNEQFF
DNA: TGTGCTAGCAGCTTAGGTGCGGGGGGGGATTCCTACAATGAGCAGTTCTTC

size: -
D: -
J: TRBJ2-3
V: TRBV28
CDR3: CASSINSFWGLVTDTQYF
DNA: TGTGCCAGCAGTATAAACTCCTTTTGGGGGCTGGTCACAGATACGCAGTATTTT

size: -
D: -
J: TRBJ2-5
V: TRBV9
CDR3: CASSVEMGAETQYF
DNA: TGTGCCAGCAGCGTAGAGATGGGAGCAGAGACCCAGTACTTC

size: -
D: -
J: TRBJ2-1
V: TRBV6-5
CDR3: CASSLSGSAYNEQFF
DNA: TGTGCCAGCAGTTTAAGCGGCTCGGCCTACAATGAGCAGTTCTTC

size: -
D: TRBD2
J: TRBJ2-1
V: TRBV3-1/TRBV3-2
CDR3: CASSQGGLAGENEQFF
DNA: TGTGCCAGCAGCCAAGGAGGACTAGCGGGAGAAAATGAGCAGTTCTTC

size: once
D: -
J: TRBJ1-2
V: TRBV27
CDR3: CASRLRQAHPYGYTF
DNA: TGTGCCAGCAGATTAAGACAGGCGCACCCATATGGCTACACCTTC

size: -
D: -
J: TRBJ2-7
V: TRBV6-1
CDR3: CASSEGGDPYEQYF
DNA: TGTGCCAGCAGTGAGGGGGGTGACCCTTACGAGCAGTACTTC

size: -
D: TRBD1
J: TRBJ2-6
V: TRBV10-3
CDR3: CAIEGDRRSSGANVLTF
DNA: TGTGCCATCGAAGGGGACAGGAGATCCTCTGGGGCCAACGTCCTGACTTTC

size: once
D: -
J: TRBJ2-7
V: TRBV6-1
CDR3: CASTPTGLTYEQYF
DNA: TGTGCCAGCACCCCAACAGGGCTCACCTACGAGCAGTACTTC

size: -
D: -
J: TRBJ2-3
V: TRBV19
CDR3: CASKRGGTDTQYF
DNA: TGTGCCAGTAAGCGTGGAGGCACAGATACGCAGTATTTT

size: -
D: TRBD2
J: TRBJ2-3
V: TRBV5-4
CDR3: CASSPAGGLGTDTQYF
DNA: TGTGCCAGCAGCCCCGCGGGAGGCCTGGGTACAGATACGCAGTATTTT

size: -
D: TRBD1
J: TRBJ1-1
V: TRBV6-5
CDR3: CASSYGTGPMNTEAFF
DNA: TGTGCCAGCAGTTACGGGACAGGACCCATGAACACTGAAGCTTTCTTT

size: -
D: -
J: TRBJ1-2
V: TRBV28
CDR3: CASNPIRGISFSGYTF
DNA: TGTGCCAGCAACCCAATCAGGGGAATCTCTTTCTCTGGCTACACCTTC

size: -
D: -
J: TRBJ1-2
V: TRBV27
CDR3: CASAPGGTVFYGYTF
DNA: TGTGCCAGCGCCCCGGGAGGGACTGTATTCTATGGCTACACCTTC

size: once
D: -
J: TRBJ2-5
V: TRBV2
CDR3: CASTQNSPGETQYF
DNA: TGTGCCAGCACCCAAAACAGTCCTGGCGAGACCCAGTACTTC

size: -
D: TRBD2
J: TRBJ2-2
V: TRBV11-2
CDR3: CASSSRGTSGAYGELFF
DNA: TGTGCCAGCAGCTCGCGCGGGACTAGCGGGGCGTACGGGGAGCTGTTTTTT

size: once
D: -
J: TRBJ1-2
V: TRBV5-4
CDR3: CASSEDSANYGYTF
DNA: TGTGCCAGCAGCGAGGACAGCGCTAACTATGGCTACACCTTC

size: -
D: -
J: TRBJ1-1
V: TRBV19
CDR3: CATTKGGGMNTEAFF
DNA: TGTGCCACCACCAAGGGGGGGGGTATGAACACTGAAGCTTTCTTT

size: -
D: TRBD2
J: TRBJ2-7
V: TRBV4-1
CDR3: CASSQDLGLADSYEQYF
DNA: TGCGCCAGCAGCCAAGATCTGGGACTAGCGGACTCCTACGAGCAGTACTTC

size: -
D: -
J: TRBJ1-1
V: TRBV7-9
CDR3: CASSTGEGTEAFF
DNA: TGTGCCAGTTCGACAGGCGAGGGCACTGAAGCTTTCTTT

size: -
D: -
J: TRBJ2-4
V: TRBV11-2
CDR3: CASSLGGLGIQYF
DNA: TGTGCCAGCAGCTTAGGAGGGCTGGGCATTCAGTACTTC

size: few
D: TRBD1
J: TRBJ1-4
V: TRBV28
CDR3: CASRGQGFWEKLFF
DNA: TGTGCCAGCAGGGGACAGGGTTTCTGGGAAAAACTGTTTTTT

size: -
D: -
J: TRBJ1-1
V: TRBV11-2
CDR3: CASSSSGGTEAFF
DNA: TGTGCCAGCAGCTCTTCGGGGGGCACTGAAGCTTTCTTT